This section outlines one T cell receptor (beta chain) sequence together with its context. Its antigen remains unknown. V lost 2 bases to trimming and J lost 1 base, with 12 bases between them. Germline assignment: CDR1 SGHRS and CDR2 YFSETQ. The CDR3 is 15 residues long. This sample is part of a study of cytomegalovirus exposure and HLA in healthy donors. The wider study: A preliminary data release comprised tens of millions of unique TCRs obtained from HLA-typed donors. Findings of the study overall: Most TCR sequences were seen very rarely across donors, but some public TCRs occurred in many.

The PCR contained 60 Vbeta and 13 Jbeta primers. Assay used: immunoSEQ multiplex PCR; TCRdb lists only in-frame clones, some missing. The sample includes over 90,000 clones, under 80% of them seen just once. The receptor was isolated from a woman in her late teens or twenties in good health and CMV-seropositive. This sequence joins TRBV5-1 and TRBJ2-5; no clear D gene. Sequencing input: PBMCs. CDR3 bases: TGCGCCAGCAGCTTTCTTCAGGCGCGCCAAGAGACCCAGTACTTC. This encodes CASSFLQARQETQYF.